Each of the 5 T cell receptor beta chains below was sequenced from the same sample in a study of blood T cells in healthy people across ages (dated by TCRdb to about 2015). The receptor library was made with 5' RACE. The sequencer listed for this sample is Illumina HiSeq 2500. A second PCR of about 7 to 12 cycles was run with a J-beta primer mix and a sample-barcoded 5' primer. Starting from the raw public reads, TCRdb applied fastp trimming at Q25, assembled clones with MiXCR and retained in-frame beta chains. Duplicate CDR3 protein sequences are folded into a single record with the most common DNA and genes. This sample is represented by approximately 960,000 distinct CDR3 sequences; around 29% of them were singletons. The ten largest clones take up about a tenth of the sample. The same specimen was also included in a second study, on T cells of mothers and their children.

The sample consisted of blood. The receptors were sampled from a woman between 35 and 50 years old in good health.

Notes on this clonotype: One end of the junction does not line up with germline, which may come from a read error. The CDR3, as DNA: TGCAGCGTGGGACGATCCGATGGCTGCACCTTC. This gives the protein CSVGRSDGCTF. The chain uses TRBV29-1 and TRBJ1-2, with D maybe TRBD1 (5 bases). The CDR3 runs to 11 residues. Germline values: CDR1 SQVTM, CDR2 ANQGSEA.

This clonotype was counted at least ten times. The rearrangement uses TRBV7-3 and TRBJ2-1; no clear D. With 1 base removed from V and 4 bases from J, the gap between germline ends came to 5 bases. CDR1 SGHTA and CDR2 FQGTGA come from the germline V gene. The CDR3 extends over 13 amino acids. DNA of the CDR3: TGTGCCAGCAGCTTAATGGAGTACAATGAGCAGTTCTTC. It encodes CASSLMEYNEQFF. Drawing the rest from reference TRBV7-3 and TRBJ2-1, the complete variable domain is GAGVSQTPSNKVTEKGKYVELRCDPISGHTALYWYRQSLGQGPEFLIYFQGTGAADDSGLPNDRFFAVRPEGSVSTLKIQRTERGDSAVYLCASSLMEYNEQFFGPGTRLTVL.

This clonotype was recorded at least ten times. The chain couples TRBV4-1 to TRBJ2-7; the D call may be TRBD1 or TRBD2 (6 bases each). The CDR3 has 16 residues. The ends were cut back, 0 bases at V and 4 bases at J, with 16 bases in the middle. Germline CDR1 MGHRA, CDR2 YSYEKL. The CDR3 is CASSQDRRGRGYEQYF. CDR3 bases: TGCGCCAGCAGCCAAGATAGGAGGGGAAGGGGGTACGAGCAGTACTTC.

The rearrangement uses TRBV20-1 and TRBJ1-4; 11 bases align to TRBD1. This CDR3 spans 14 amino acids. Germline V CDR1 and CDR2: DFQATT, SNEGSKA (reference sequence). V was clipped by 3 bases and J by 7 bases; unmatched bases: 4. Here the CDR3 reads CSARTGQGGEKLFF. The CDR3 nucleotides are TGCAGTGCTAGGACGGGACAGGGGGGTGAAAAACTGTTTTTT.

V gene TRBV20-1 combines with J gene TRBJ2-5, with TRBD2 identical over 10 bases. V trimming: 0 bases; J trimming: 6 bases; junction bases outside the gene matches: 13. The CDR3 totals 17 residues. CDR1 and CDR2 from the germline V gene are DFQATT and SNEGSKA (reference sequence). Written as DNA, the CDR3 is TGCAGTGCTAGAGATCCCCAGCTAGCGGGGGCCGAGAAGACCCAGTACTTC. This gives the protein CSARDPQLAGAEKTQYF.